Listed below are T cell receptor beta chains from one sample, sequenced in a study of shared clonotypes between healthy human individuals. Using immunoSEQ multiplex PCR, the repertoire was profiled, and TCRdb retains in-frame clones only, with some absent. The table has over 950,000 clones, 60% to 80% seen once; the top ten hold more than 0.85%. Sequences were obtained from memory CD4+ T cells from PBMCs. The receptors derive from a man younger than 35 in good health. Some clones in this sample may be carry-over from other donors' samples. Both conserved end residues are part of each CDR3. A D gene is named only where the DNA matches it firmly. For some rows the clone size is stated as once, few or many, or as a class when expanded; others skip it.

D gene | clone size | J gene | V gene | CDR3 DNA | CDR3 protein
- | few | TRBJ2-3 | TRBV30 | TGTGCCTGGGGGGGGCTAAGCGGGGCCCGGTATTTT | CAWGGLSGARYF
- | - | TRBJ1-5 | TRBV25-1 | TGTGCCAGCAGCCCCCCTTCAGGGTCAAGCAATCAGCCCCAGCATTTT | CASSPPSGSSNQPQHF
- | - | TRBJ2-2 | TRBV13 | TGTGCCAGCAGCTTAGAGGGCAGGTTCGCGAACACCGGGGAGCTGTTTTTT | CASSLEGRFANTGELFF
TRBD1 | - | TRBJ2-2 | TRBV5-1 | TGCGCCAGCAGCCTCGGGACAGGGGACACCGGGGAGCTGTTTTTT | CASSLGTGDTGELFF
- | once | TRBJ2-2 | TRBV9 | TGTGCCAGCAGCGTAGAAGGTGGGGGGCTGTTTTTT | CASSVEGGGLFF
TRBD2 | - | TRBJ2-3 | TRBV28 | TGTGCCAGCAGTTACCCGGGACTAGATATGAGGGATACGCAGTATTTT | CASSYPGLDMRDTQYF
- | once | TRBJ2-7 | TRBV5-1 | TGCGCCAGCAGCTATACCGGGACACCCTACGAGCAGTACTTC | CASSYTGTPYEQYF
- | few | TRBJ2-7 | TRBV5-4 | TGTGCCAGCAGCGTGACAGGTCGTCTGACCTACGAGCAGTACTTC | CASSVTGRLTYEQYF
- | - | TRBJ1-3 | TRBV5-4 | TGTGCCAGCAGCTTGGACAGGGGAAACACCATATATTTT | CASSLDRGNTIYF
- | - | TRBJ2-2 | TRBV2 | TGTGCCAGCAGTGAAGCGGAGGGTAAACCCGGTCAGGAGGAGCTGTTTTTT | CASSEAEGKPGQEELFF
- | - | TRBJ1-2 | TRBV2 | TGTGCCAGCAGTTCCGACAGTAACTATGGCTACACCTTC | CASSSDSNYGYTF
- | - | TRBJ2-5 | TRBV5-4 | TGTGCCAGCAGCCCCCTAGGGTTGGAGACCCAGTACTTC | CASSPLGLETQYF
- | few | TRBJ1-1 | TRBV19 | TGTGCCAGTAGTCCCATGGGGAACACTGAAGCTTTCTTT | CASSPMGNTEAFF
TRBD1 | once | TRBJ1-1 | TRBV7-9 | TGTGCCAGCAGCGCCTCCGGGACAGATGAAGCTTTCTTT | CASSASGTDEAFF
TRBD2 | - | TRBJ2-1 | TRBV9 | TGTGCCAGCAGCCCAAGACTAGCGGGAGCGGCTGAGCAGTTCTTC | CASSPRLAGAAEQFF
- | - | TRBJ2-5 | TRBV29-1 | TGCAGCGTTGAACCGCCCGTCAGAACGGAGACCCAGTACTTC | CSVEPPVRTETQYF
- | - | TRBJ1-2 | TRBV6-1 | TGTGCCAGCAACCGGGACTTAGATTATGGCTACACCTTC | CASNRDLDYGYTF
- | - | TRBJ2-7 | TRBV6-5 | TGTGCCAGCAGTTACTCGACGGGCCGCTACGAGCAGTACTTC | CASSYSTGRYEQYF
- | - | TRBJ2-6 | TRBV7-9 | TGTGCCAGCAGCTCGGGCAGAGCGGGTACCAACACCAACGTCCTGACTTTC | CASSSGRAGTNTNVLTF
- | few | TRBJ1-4 | TRBV5-1 | TGCGCCAGCAGCTTGAATGAAAAACTGTTTTTT | CASSLNEKLFF
- | - | TRBJ2-1 | TRBV29-1 | TGCAGCGTTGCCGGCAAACTAGGGCACGGTGACAATGAGCAGTTCTTC | CSVAGKLGHGDNEQFF
TRBD1 | - | TRBJ1-2 | TRBV14 | TGTGCCAGCAGCCGACTGGACAGGGGGGACGGCTACACCTTC | CASSRLDRGDGYTF
- | few | TRBJ1-3 | TRBV5-1 | TGCGCCAGCAGCTTGGCAGGGGACGGAAACACCATATATTTT | CASSLAGDGNTIYF
- | - | TRBJ2-5 | TRBV5-1 | TGCGCCAGCAGCTTGTTCAGGGCAGAACAAGAGACCCAGTACTTC | CASSLFRAEQETQYF
TRBD1 | few | TRBJ1-5 | TRBV10-1 | TGCGCCAGCAGCCCGGGACAGCGGCGGTCGGGCAATCAGCCCCAGCATTTT | CASSPGQRRSGNQPQHF
TRBD2 | - | TRBJ2-7 | TRBV28 | TGTGCCAGCAGTCCCCGGGGGGTGAGCTCCTACGAGCAGTACTTC | CASSPRGVSSYEQYF
- | once | TRBJ2-3 | TRBV4-1 | TGCGCCAGCAGCCTCGGGGGAGCTACAGATACGCAGTATTTT | CASSLGGATDTQYF
- | - | TRBJ2-5 | TRBV7-9 | TGTGCCAGCAGCTTATCAAGTAACAGGTTGGGAGAGACCCAGTACTTC | CASSLSSNRLGETQYF
- | - | TRBJ1-3 | TRBV7-9 | TGTGCCAGCAGCTTAGGAGACCCCATCTCCGGAAACACCATATATTTT | CASSLGDPISGNTIYF
- | - | TRBJ2-4 | TRBV21-1 | TGTGCCAGCAGCAAAGGTCGGGGAGAGTCGGGCTCGATAGCCAAAAACATTCAGTACTTC | CASSKGRGESGSIAKNIQYF
- | - | TRBJ2-7 | TRBV10-3 | TGTGCCATCAGTGAAGGTATCTACGAGCAGTACTTC | CAISEGIYEQYF
TRBD1 | - | TRBJ2-6 | TRBV5-1 | TGCGCCAGCAGCCTGACAGGGACACGGACAGGAGACTCTGGGGCCAACGTCCTGACTTTC | CASSLTGTRTGDSGANVLTF
- | few | TRBJ2-3 | TRBV6-5 | TGTGCCAGCAGTTACCGGGACAGCACAGATACGCAGTATTTT | CASSYRDSTDTQYF
- | - | TRBJ1-2 | TRBV7-9 | TGTGCCAGCAGCCCAGGGGCGGCCCGGGGCTACACCTTC | CASSPGAARGYTF
- | - | TRBJ2-7 | TRBV4-3 | TGCGCCAGCAGCCATCGGGACGGCGAGCAGTACTTC | CASSHRDGEQYF
TRBD1 | - | TRBJ1-2 | TRBV18 | TGTGCCAGCTCACGGGACAGGGATGGCTACACCTTC | CASSRDRDGYTF
- | once | TRBJ2-5 | TRBV5-8 | TGTGCCAGCAGCTTGGGAGGGGGGATGGAGACCCAGTACTTC | CASSLGGGMETQYF
- | - | TRBJ2-3 | TRBV19 | TGTGCCAGTAGTTCCCGACAGGGACTCACAGATACGCAGTATTTT | CASSSRQGLTDTQYF
- | once | TRBJ2-3 | TRBV7-9 | TGTGCCAGCAGCTTAGCGGGAGTCAGGTCAGATACGCAGTATTTT | CASSLAGVRSDTQYF
- | - | TRBJ1-1 | TRBV5-1 | TGCGCCAGCAGCTTGATTGTTGGCAGCCACACTGAAGCTTTCTTT | CASSLIVGSHTEAFF
- | few | TRBJ2-3 | TRBV10-1 | TGCGCCAGCATCCCAGACGATACGCAGTATTTT | CASIPDDTQYF
- | - | TRBJ1-2 | TRBV19 | TGTGCCAGCAGGACGGCCTCGGACTATGGCTACACCTTC | CASRTASDYGYTF
- | few | TRBJ2-1 | TRBV5-6 | TGTGCCAGCAGCTTGATCCGACAGGATGAGCAGTTCTTC | CASSLIRQDEQFF
- | - | TRBJ1-3 | TRBV5-1 | TGCGCCAGCAGCCCGTCGGGCTACTCTGGAAACACCATATATTTT | CASSPSGYSGNTIYF
- | - | TRBJ2-1 | TRBV11-2 | TGTGCCAGCAGACATAAACAGGGCTCCTACAATGAGCAGTTCTTC | CASRHKQGSYNEQFF
- | - | TRBJ2-7 | TRBV21-1 | TGTGCCAAAGGGACGGGTTCCTACGAGCAGTACTTC | CAKGTGSYEQYF
- | - | TRBJ2-1 | TRBV9 | TGTGCCAGCAGCGTAGAAGGGTCGTCCGGGAATGAGCAGTTCTTC | CASSVEGSSGNEQFF